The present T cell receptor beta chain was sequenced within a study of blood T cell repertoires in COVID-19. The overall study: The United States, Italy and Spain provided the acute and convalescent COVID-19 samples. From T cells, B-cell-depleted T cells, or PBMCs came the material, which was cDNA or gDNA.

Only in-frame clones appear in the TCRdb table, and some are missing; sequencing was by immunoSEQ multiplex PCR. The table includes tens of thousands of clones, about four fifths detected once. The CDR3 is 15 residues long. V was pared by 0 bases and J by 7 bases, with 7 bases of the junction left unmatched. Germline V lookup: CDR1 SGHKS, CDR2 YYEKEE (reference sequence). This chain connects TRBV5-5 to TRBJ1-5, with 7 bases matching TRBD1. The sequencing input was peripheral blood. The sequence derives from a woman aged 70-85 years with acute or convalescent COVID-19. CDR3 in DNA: TGTGCCAGCAGCTTGGCCGGGACAGTCGAGCAGCCCCAGCATTTT. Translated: CASSLAGTVEQPQHF.